This T cell receptor beta chain was obtained from a study of shared clonotypes between healthy human individuals. Measured with immunoSEQ multiplex PCR; TCRdb has only the in-frame clones, and not every one. The sample contains some 1.5 million clones, about 96% of which appear only once. A note on this clone: Its target is unknown.

Overall study results and limits: Collection of samples was limited to blood; tissue repertoires likely differ. Memory subsets generally showed lower estimated richness than naive subsets.

With 1 base clipped from V and 6 bases from J, the junction kept 9 bases outside the gene matches. The CDR3 totals 17 residues. Looked up from germline, CDR1 is MGHRA and CDR2 is YSYEKL. The chain links TRBV4-1 to TRBJ2-2; TRBD1 aligns across 9 bases. Material: naive CD4+ T cells sorted from blood. Subset: CD45RA+ positively selected. The clonotype originates from a man in his thirties or forties in good health. The CDR3 region has the DNA TGCGCCAGCAGCCAAGTACCGGGACAGGGCGAGTCCGGGGAGCTGTTTTTT. Amino acids: CASSQVPGQGESGELFF.